A selection of T cell receptor beta chains follows, all from one sample in a study of T-cell memory formation after mild COVID-19. TCRdb reprocessed the 5' RACE reads via MiXCR and lists one record per CDR3 protein. The table lists about 360,000 distinct CDR3 sequences, around 15% of them singletons. Sequencing was performed on PBMCs or a T cell subset sorted from them (not recorded which). The receptors shown here come from a man aged 18 to 29 who had mild COVID-19 (a few samples of this study predate the infection). Cell type and time point are not known. Each CDR3 is given with its conserved first and last residue. D genes are given only for firm matches. Not all rows give a size; the values are once, few, many and, for expanded clones, a class.

clone_size: many; d_call: TRBD1; j_call: TRBJ2-3; v_call: TRBV20-1; cdr3_nt: TGCAGTGCTAACTCGATGACAGGGGGCACAGATACGCAGTATTTT; cdr3_aa: CSANSMTGGTDTQYF
clone_size: few; d_call: NA; j_call: TRBJ1-2; v_call: TRBV30; cdr3_nt: TGTGCCTGGAGTGGCTGGGTTGGCTACACCTTC; cdr3_aa: CAWSGWVGYTF
clone_size: NA; d_call: TRBD1; j_call: TRBJ1-5; v_call: TRBV11-2; cdr3_nt: TGTGCCAGCAGCTTGGGGACAGGCAAAGGCCAGCCCCAGCATTTT; cdr3_aa: CASSLGTGKGQPQHF
clone_size: few; d_call: NA; j_call: TRBJ1-2; v_call: TRBV5-4; cdr3_nt: TGTGCCAGCAGCCCAACAGGGTCAGGCTATGGCTACACCTTC; cdr3_aa: CASSPTGSGYGYTF
clone_size: NA; d_call: NA; j_call: TRBJ2-2; v_call: TRBV12-3/TRBV12-4; cdr3_nt: TGTGCCAGCAGCCCGGCGAGCAGGGACGTCGGCGGGGAGCTGTTTTTT; cdr3_aa: CASSPASRDVGGELFF
clone_size: few; d_call: TRBD2; j_call: TRBJ2-2; v_call: TRBV29-1; cdr3_nt: TGCAGCGCGAGCGGGGAGAACACCGGGGAGCTGTTTTTT; cdr3_aa: CSASGENTGELFF
clone_size: NA; d_call: NA; j_call: TRBJ2-6; v_call: TRBV7-8; cdr3_nt: TGTGCCAGCAGTCTTCTGACTGGGGCCAACGTCCTGACTTTC; cdr3_aa: CASSLLTGANVLTF
clone_size: few; d_call: TRBD2; j_call: TRBJ2-7; v_call: TRBV12-3/TRBV12-4; cdr3_nt: TGTGCCAGCAGTTTAGCGCCAGGGAGGGTTAGCGAGCAGTACTTC; cdr3_aa: CASSLAPGRVSEQYF
clone_size: NA; d_call: NA; j_call: TRBJ1-2; v_call: TRBV20-1; cdr3_nt: TGCACCTGCTCTGCCCGCGATTTGTATGGCTACACCTTC; cdr3_aa: CTCSARDLYGYTF
clone_size: few; d_call: NA; j_call: TRBJ2-1; v_call: TRBV12-3/TRBV12-4; cdr3_nt: TGTGCCAGCAGTTTAGGTACTCAGGATGATGAGCAGTTCTTC; cdr3_aa: CASSLGTQDDEQFF
clone_size: many; d_call: NA; j_call: TRBJ1-2; v_call: TRBV12-3/TRBV12-4; cdr3_nt: TGTGCCAGCAGTTTGTACTCAGGGAGGTCGGCTGGCTACACCTTC; cdr3_aa: CASSLYSGRSAGYTF
clone_size: NA; d_call: TRBD1; j_call: TRBJ1-1; v_call: TRBV20-1; cdr3_nt: TGCAGTGTCACGATCCGGGACAGGGAGAACACTGAAGCTTTCTTT; cdr3_aa: CSVTIRDRENTEAFF
clone_size: few; d_call: NA; j_call: TRBJ2-4; v_call: TRBV29-1; cdr3_nt: TGCAGCGTTGGGGGCGAGGACATTCAGTACTTC; cdr3_aa: CSVGGEDIQYF
clone_size: NA; d_call: NA; j_call: TRBJ2-5; v_call: TRBV4-2; cdr3_nt: TGTGCCAGCAGCGGTCGACGGGGCGGACAGCCTAGCCAAGAGACCCAGTACTTC; cdr3_aa: CASSGRRGGQPSQETQYF
clone_size: many; d_call: NA; j_call: TRBJ1-1; v_call: TRBV6-1; cdr3_nt: TGTGCCAGCAGTCTCTGGACAAGAGAGGCTTTCTTT; cdr3_aa: CASSLWTREAFF
clone_size: NA; d_call: TRBD2; j_call: TRBJ2-1; v_call: TRBV12-3/TRBV12-4; cdr3_nt: TGTGCCAGCAGCGGCAGCGGGGAACATCTGGATGAGCAGTTCTTC; cdr3_aa: CASSGSGEHLDEQFF
clone_size: NA; d_call: NA; j_call: TRBJ2-5; v_call: TRBV5-1; cdr3_nt: TGCGCCAGCAGCTTGGGTGTTGCACATCAGTACCAAGAGACCCAGTACTTC; cdr3_aa: CASSLGVAHQYQETQYF
clone_size: many; d_call: NA; j_call: TRBJ2-1; v_call: TRBV5-5; cdr3_nt: TGTGCCAGCAGCCCGTCAGGTATCCCCTACAATGAGCAGTTCTTC; cdr3_aa: CASSPSGIPYNEQFF
clone_size: many; d_call: NA; j_call: TRBJ1-3; v_call: TRBV7-2; cdr3_nt: TGTGCCAGCAGCTGGGCACAGGGTACCCCACCAGTGGCCATATATTTT; cdr3_aa: CASSWAQGTPPVAIYF
clone_size: NA; d_call: NA; j_call: TRBJ1-4; v_call: TRBV13; cdr3_nt: TGTGCCAGCAGCTTAACAGCCCATGAAAAACTGTTTTTT; cdr3_aa: CASSLTAHEKLFF
clone_size: few; d_call: NA; j_call: TRBJ2-1; v_call: TRBV12-3/TRBV12-4; cdr3_nt: TGTGCCAGCAGTTTACCCGGCCTCAATGAGCAGTTCTTC; cdr3_aa: CASSLPGLNEQFF
clone_size: NA; d_call: TRBD1; j_call: TRBJ2-5; v_call: TRBV28; cdr3_nt: TGTGCCAGCAGTAGGACAGGGAATCTACAGACCCAGTACTTC; cdr3_aa: CASSRTGNLQTQYF
clone_size: few; d_call: TRBD1; j_call: TRBJ1-2; v_call: TRBV27; cdr3_nt: TGTGCCAGCAGTTCGTGGACAGGGAATGGCTACACCTTC; cdr3_aa: CASSSWTGNGYTF
clone_size: few; d_call: NA; j_call: TRBJ1-2; v_call: TRBV4-3; cdr3_nt: TGCGCCAGCAGCCCCTATGGGGAGGGGAAGGGCTATGGCTACACCTTC; cdr3_aa: CASSPYGEGKGYGYTF
clone_size: NA; d_call: NA; j_call: TRBJ2-3; v_call: TRBV7-2; cdr3_nt: TGTGCCAGCAGCCGCCTTACCGGTCCAGATACGCAGTATTTT; cdr3_aa: CASSRLTGPDTQYF
clone_size: NA; d_call: NA; j_call: TRBJ2-1; v_call: TRBV2; cdr3_nt: TGTGCCAGCAGTGATATGATGGGGGCAACCTACAATGAGCAGTTCTTC; cdr3_aa: CASSDMMGATYNEQFF
clone_size: many; d_call: TRBD1; j_call: TRBJ2-3; v_call: TRBV10-3; cdr3_nt: TGTGCCATCAGCTCCGGGACAGTGCCAACAGATACGCAGTATTTT; cdr3_aa: CAISSGTVPTDTQYF
clone_size: few; d_call: NA; j_call: TRBJ2-1; v_call: TRBV18; cdr3_nt: TGTGCCAGCTCACCACTATCAGGCGCCTACAATGAGCAGTTCTTC; cdr3_aa: CASSPLSGAYNEQFF
clone_size: NA; d_call: NA; j_call: TRBJ1-1; v_call: TRBV3-1; cdr3_nt: TGTGCCAGCAGCCAAGGTATGGACGGAACTGAAGCTTTCTTT; cdr3_aa: CASSQGMDGTEAFF